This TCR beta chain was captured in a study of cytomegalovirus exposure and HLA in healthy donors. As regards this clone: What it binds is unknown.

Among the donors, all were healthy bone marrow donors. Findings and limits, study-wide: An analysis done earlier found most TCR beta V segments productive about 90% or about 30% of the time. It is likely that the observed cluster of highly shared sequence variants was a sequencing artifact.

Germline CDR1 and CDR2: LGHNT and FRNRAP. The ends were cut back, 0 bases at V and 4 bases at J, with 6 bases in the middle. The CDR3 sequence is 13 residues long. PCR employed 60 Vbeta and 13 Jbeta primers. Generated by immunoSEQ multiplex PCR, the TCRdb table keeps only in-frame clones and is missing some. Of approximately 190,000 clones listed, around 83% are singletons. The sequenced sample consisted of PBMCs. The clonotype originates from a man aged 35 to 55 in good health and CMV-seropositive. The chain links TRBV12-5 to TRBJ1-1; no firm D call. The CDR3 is CASGLVGGTEAFF. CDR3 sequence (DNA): TGTGCTAGTGGTTTGGTCGGTGGCACTGAAGCTTTCTTT.